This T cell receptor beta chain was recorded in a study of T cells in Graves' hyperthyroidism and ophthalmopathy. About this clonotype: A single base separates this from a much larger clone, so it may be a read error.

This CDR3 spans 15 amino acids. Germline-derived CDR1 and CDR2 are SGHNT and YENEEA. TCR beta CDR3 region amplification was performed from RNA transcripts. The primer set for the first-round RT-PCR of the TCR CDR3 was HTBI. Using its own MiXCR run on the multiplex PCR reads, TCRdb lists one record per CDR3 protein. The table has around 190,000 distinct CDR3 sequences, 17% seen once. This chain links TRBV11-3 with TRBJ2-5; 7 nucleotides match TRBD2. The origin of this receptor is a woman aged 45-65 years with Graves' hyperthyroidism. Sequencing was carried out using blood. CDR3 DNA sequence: TGTGCCAGCAGCTTAGGACAACTAGCGTCGGAGACCCGGTACTTC. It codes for CASSLGQLASETRYF.